This TCR beta chain was recovered during a study of T cell responses to AZD1222 COVID-19 vaccine. Study overall: Samples with a second dose at about 4 or about 12 weeks were pooled together.

Whole-study results and caveats: Only a handful of AZD1222 recipients tested seropositive at baseline. Vaccine-associated CD4 TCRs spanned spike, dominant at 160-218 and 743-854. It should be noted that donors were predominantly white British and more often female, and clonal diversity was possibly underestimated.

Here immunoSEQ multiplex PCR was the method, and the copy in TCRdb shows in-frame clones only, minus some. The sample lists 85,000 to 130,000 clones, about 86% occurring once. This clone was seen a few times. Its target is unknown. The sequencing here drew on peripheral blood, taken on day 0 of AZD1222 vaccination. The receptor comes from an adult in good health.

The CDR3 region has the DNA TGTGCCAGCACCACGACAACCTCGCCGGTGCCCGGCAATGAGCAGTTCTTC. Its protein product is CASTTTTSPVPGNEQFF. The chain couples TRBV7-8 to TRBJ2-1, with unresolved D. The CDR3 runs 17 residues. Trimming pared 7 bases from V and 6 bases from J, leaving 25 bases between. CDR1 SGHVS and CDR2 FQNEAQ come from the germline V gene.